This TCR beta chain was captured in a study of T cell changes during pregnancy in multiple sclerosis (dated by TCRdb to the late 2010s). Notes on the research overall: The study examined how the T cell repertoire changed over the course of pregnancy in women with multiple sclerosis.

The germline V gene gives CDR1 as MNHNS and CDR2 as SASEGT. V trim: 3 bases; J trim: 7 bases; unmatched bases: 7. Reading from cysteine to phenylalanine, the CDR3 counts 15 amino acids. The only DNA kept is the CDR3, 45 bases in frame from the first base. The library was made by the immunoSEQ multiplex PCR assay. As stored in TCRdb, this immuneACCESS dataset retains in-frame rearrangements with V and J assigned. A fraction of the clones does not appear; measured against another copy, unresolved V genes explain less than half of the discrepancy, and the remainder lacks a known reason. This sample has some 39,000 clones in its table, and roughly 89% of those were observed once. The ten largest account for approximately 0.67% of the sample. In the case of this clone: No antigen is known for it. Nothing much larger sits one base from this clone, and base qualities are not available.

The rearrangement combines TRBV6-1 with TRBJ1-4, with 8 middle bases fitting TRBD1. This sample comprised CD4+ T cells from peripheral blood mononuclear cells, obtained in the second trimester of pregnancy. This sequence was found in a female donor in good health, enrolled as a control in a pregnancy study. The CDR3 region reads CASSDTGGLGEKLFF. The nucleotide sequence reads as follows: TGTGCCAGCAGTGATACAGGGGGACTGGGTGAAAAACTGTTTTTT.